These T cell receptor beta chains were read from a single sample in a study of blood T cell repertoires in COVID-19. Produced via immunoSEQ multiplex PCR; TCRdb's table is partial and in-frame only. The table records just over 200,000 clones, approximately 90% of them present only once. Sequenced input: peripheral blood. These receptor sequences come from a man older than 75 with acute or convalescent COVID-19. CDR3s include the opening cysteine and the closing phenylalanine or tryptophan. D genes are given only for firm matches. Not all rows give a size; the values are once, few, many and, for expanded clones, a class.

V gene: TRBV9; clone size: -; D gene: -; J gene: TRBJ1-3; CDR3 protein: CASSDLGGSGNTIYF; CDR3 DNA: TGTGCCAGCAGCGATCTAGGGGGATCTGGAAACACCATATATTTT
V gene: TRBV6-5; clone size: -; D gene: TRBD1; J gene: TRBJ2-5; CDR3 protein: CASSRQGETQYF; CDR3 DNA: TGTGCCAGCAGTAGACAGGGAGAGACCCAGTACTTC
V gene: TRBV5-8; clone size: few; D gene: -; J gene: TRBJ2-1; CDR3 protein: CASSLERFYNEQFF; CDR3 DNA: TGTGCCAGCAGCTTGGAGAGGTTCTACAATGAGCAGTTCTTC
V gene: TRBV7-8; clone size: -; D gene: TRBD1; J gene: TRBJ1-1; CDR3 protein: CASSLAQGAVNTEAFF; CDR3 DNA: TGTGCCAGCAGCTTAGCTCAGGGGGCGGTGAACACTGAAGCTTTCTTT
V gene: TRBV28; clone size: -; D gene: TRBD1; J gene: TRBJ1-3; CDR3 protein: CASRGGQASGNTIYF; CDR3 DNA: TGTGCCAGCAGGGGGGGACAGGCCTCTGGAAACACCATATATTTT
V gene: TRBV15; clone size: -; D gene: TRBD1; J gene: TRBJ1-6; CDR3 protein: CATSTQDRGLSPLHF; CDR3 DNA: TGTGCCACCAGCACTCAGGACAGGGGGCTTTCACCCCTCCACTTT
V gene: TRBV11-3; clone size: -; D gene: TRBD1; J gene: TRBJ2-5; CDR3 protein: CASSLAGTGDIGETQYF; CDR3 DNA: TGTGCCAGCAGCTTAGCTGGGACAGGGGATATAGGGGAGACCCAGTACTTC
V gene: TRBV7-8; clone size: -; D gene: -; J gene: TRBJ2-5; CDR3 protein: CASSLGKRGETQYF; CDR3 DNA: TGTGCCAGCAGCTTAGGAAAGAGAGGAGAGACCCAGTACTTC
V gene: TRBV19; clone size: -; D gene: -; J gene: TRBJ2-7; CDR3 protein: CASSSSYEQYF; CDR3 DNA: TGTGCCAGTAGTAGCAGCTACGAGCAGTACTTC
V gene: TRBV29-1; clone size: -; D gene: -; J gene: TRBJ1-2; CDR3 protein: CSVGGDGGYTF; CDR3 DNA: TGCAGCGTTGGTGGAGACGGGGGCTACACCTTC
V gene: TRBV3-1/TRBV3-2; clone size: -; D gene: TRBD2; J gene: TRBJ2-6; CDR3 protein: CASSQHGLAGGDLSGANVLTF; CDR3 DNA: TGTGCCAGCAGCCAACACGGACTAGCGGGAGGTGATCTCTCTGGGGCCAACGTCCTGACTTTC
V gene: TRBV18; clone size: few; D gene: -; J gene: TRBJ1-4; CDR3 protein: CASSLAASNEKLFF; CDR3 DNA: TGTGCCAGCTCTCTGGCGGCTTCTAATGAAAAACTGTTTTTT
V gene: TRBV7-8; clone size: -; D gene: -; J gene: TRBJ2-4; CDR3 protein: CASSEVSGKNIQYF; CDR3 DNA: TGTGCCAGCAGCGAAGTATCAGGGAAAAACATTCAGTACTTC
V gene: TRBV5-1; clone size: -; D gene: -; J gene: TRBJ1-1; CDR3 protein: CASSLGDSAGAFF; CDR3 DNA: TGCGCCAGCAGCTTGGGGGACTCCGCCGGAGCTTTCTTT
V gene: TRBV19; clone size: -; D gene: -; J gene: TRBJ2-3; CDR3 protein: CATQGWADTQYF; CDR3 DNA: TGTGCCACACAGGGTTGGGCAGATACGCAGTATTTT
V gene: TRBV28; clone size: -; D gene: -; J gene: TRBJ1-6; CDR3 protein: CASSLSRQGWSPLHF; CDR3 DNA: TGTGCCAGCAGTTTATCAAGGCAGGGCTGGTCACCCCTCCACTTT
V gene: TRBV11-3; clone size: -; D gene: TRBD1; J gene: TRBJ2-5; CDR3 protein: CASSSSGGRETQYF; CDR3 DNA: TGTGCCAGCAGCTCCTCAGGGGGCAGGGAGACCCAGTACTTC
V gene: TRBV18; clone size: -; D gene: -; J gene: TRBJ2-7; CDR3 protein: CASSPPTGGPYEQYF; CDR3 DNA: TGTGCCAGCTCACCACCGACCGGGGGACCCTACGAGCAGTACTTC
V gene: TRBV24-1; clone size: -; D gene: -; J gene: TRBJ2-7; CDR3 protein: CATSENRAYEQYF; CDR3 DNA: TGTGCCACCAGTGAAAACAGGGCCTACGAGCAGTACTTC
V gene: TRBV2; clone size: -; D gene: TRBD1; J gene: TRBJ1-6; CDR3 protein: CASRTQGGNSPLHF; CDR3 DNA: TGTGCCAGCAGGACACAGGGGGGTAATTCACCCCTCCACTTT
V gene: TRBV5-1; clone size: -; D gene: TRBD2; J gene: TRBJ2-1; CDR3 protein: CASSWTSGGAYNEQFF; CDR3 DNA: TGCGCCAGCAGTTGGACTAGCGGGGGGGCCTACAATGAGCAGTTCTTC
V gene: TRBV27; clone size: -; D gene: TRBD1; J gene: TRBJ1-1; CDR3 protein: CASSPPGTGPWGTEAFF; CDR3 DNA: TGTGCCAGCAGTCCGCCCGGGACAGGGCCCTGGGGCACTGAAGCTTTCTTT
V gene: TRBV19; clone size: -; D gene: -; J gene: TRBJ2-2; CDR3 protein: CASSKTRAPNTGELFF; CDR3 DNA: TGTGCCAGTAGTAAAACCAGGGCTCCGAACACCGGGGAGCTGTTTTTT
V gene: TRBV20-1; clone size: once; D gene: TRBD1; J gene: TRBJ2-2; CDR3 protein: CSASQGAGTGELFF; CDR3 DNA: TGCAGTGCTAGTCAGGGGGCAGGAACCGGGGAGCTGTTTTTT
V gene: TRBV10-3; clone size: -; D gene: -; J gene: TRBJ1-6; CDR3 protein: CAISERGNSENSPLHF; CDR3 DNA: TGTGCCATCAGTGAACGGGGGAATAGTGAAAATTCACCCCTCCACTTT
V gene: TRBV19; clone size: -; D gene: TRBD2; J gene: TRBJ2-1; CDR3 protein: CASSLTSGRSPFF; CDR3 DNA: TGTGCCAGTAGCCTGACTAGCGGGAGAAGTCCGTTCTTC
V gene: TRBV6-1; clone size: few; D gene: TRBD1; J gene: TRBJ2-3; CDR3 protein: CASSERQGLVTDTQYF; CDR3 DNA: TGTGCCAGCAGTGAGAGACAGGGGCTGGTCACAGATACGCAGTATTTT
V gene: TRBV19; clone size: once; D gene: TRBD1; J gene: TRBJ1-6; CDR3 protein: CASRTGGRIDSPLHF; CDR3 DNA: TGTGCCAGTAGAACAGGGGGAAGGATTGATTCACCCCTCCACTTT
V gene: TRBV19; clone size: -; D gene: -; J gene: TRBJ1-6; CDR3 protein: CASSPLQDYNSPLHF; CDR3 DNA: TGTGCCAGTAGCCCACTCCAGGACTACAATTCACCCCTCCACTTT
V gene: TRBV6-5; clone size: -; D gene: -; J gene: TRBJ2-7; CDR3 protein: CASRALIYYEQYF; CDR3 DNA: TGTGCCAGCAGAGCCCTGATTTACTACGAGCAGTACTTC
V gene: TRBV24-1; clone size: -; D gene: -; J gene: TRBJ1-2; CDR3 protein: CATSGGFGYTF; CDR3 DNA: TGTGCCACCAGTGGCGGGTTTGGCTACACCTTC
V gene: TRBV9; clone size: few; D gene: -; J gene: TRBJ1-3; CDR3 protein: CASSPPAGGSSGNTIYF; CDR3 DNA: TGTGCCAGCAGCCCCCCCGCGGGGGGAAGCTCTGGAAACACCATATATTTT
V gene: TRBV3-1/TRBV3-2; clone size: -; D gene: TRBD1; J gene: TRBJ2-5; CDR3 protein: CASSQTGVQGGYF; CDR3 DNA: TGTGCCAGCAGCCAAACAGGGGTCCAGGGTGGGTACTTC
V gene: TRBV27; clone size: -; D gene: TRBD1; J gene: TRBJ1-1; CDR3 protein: CASRSMTGGNTEAFF; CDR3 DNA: TGTGCCAGCAGGTCGATGACAGGGGGGAACACTGAAGCTTTCTTT
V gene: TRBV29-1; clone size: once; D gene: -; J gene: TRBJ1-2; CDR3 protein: CSVEEGNYGYTF; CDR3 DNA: TGCAGCGTTGAGGAGGGTAACTATGGCTACACCTTC
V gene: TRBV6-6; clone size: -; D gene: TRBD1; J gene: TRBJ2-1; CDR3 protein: CASKSGQGVHEQFF; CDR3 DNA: TGTGCCAGCAAATCGGGACAGGGGGTCCATGAGCAGTTCTTC
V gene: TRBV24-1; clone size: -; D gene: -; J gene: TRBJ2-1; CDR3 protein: CATSDRSLPDRHSINEQFF; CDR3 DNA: TGTGCCACCAGTGATCGGTCCCTCCCCGACAGACACAGTATCAATGAGCAGTTCTTC
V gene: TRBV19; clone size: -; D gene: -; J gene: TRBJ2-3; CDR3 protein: CASSLGRTHTTDTQYF; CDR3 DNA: TGTGCCAGTAGTCTAGGCCGGACTCATACCACAGATACGCAGTATTTT
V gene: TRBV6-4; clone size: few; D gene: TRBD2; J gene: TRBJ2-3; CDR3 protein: CASALAGEGTDTQYF; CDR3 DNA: TGTGCCAGCGCCCTGGCGGGAGAAGGCACAGATACGCAGTATTTT
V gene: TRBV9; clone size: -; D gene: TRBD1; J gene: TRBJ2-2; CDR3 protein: CASSPWTGGDTGELFF; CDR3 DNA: TGTGCCAGCAGCCCCTGGACAGGGGGAGACACCGGGGAGCTGTTTTTT
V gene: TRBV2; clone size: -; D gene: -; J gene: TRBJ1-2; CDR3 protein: CASKEEGSAGYTF; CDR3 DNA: TGTGCCAGCAAGGAGGAGGGGTCGGCTGGCTACACCTTC
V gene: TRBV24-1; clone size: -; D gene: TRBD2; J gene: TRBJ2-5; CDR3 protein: CATSEGTSGQETQYF; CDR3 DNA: TGTGCCACCAGTGAGGGGACTAGCGGGCAAGAGACCCAGTACTTC
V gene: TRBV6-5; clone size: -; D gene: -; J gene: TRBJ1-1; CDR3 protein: CASSYSNRGSTEAFF; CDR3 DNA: TGTGCCAGCAGTTACTCGAACCGGGGGAGCACTGAAGCTTTCTTT
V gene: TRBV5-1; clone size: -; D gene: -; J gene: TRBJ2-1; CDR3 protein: CASSLDAGSYNEQFF; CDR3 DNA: TGCGCCAGCAGCCTGGACGCGGGATCTTACAATGAGCAGTTCTTC
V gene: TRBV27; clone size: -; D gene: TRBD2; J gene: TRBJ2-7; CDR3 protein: CASSLGQGLALNEQYF; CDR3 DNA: TGTGCCAGCAGTTTGGGGCAGGGACTAGCGCTCAACGAGCAGTACTTC
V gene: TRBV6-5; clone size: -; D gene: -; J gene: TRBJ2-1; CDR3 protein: CASTHYNEQFF; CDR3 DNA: TGTGCCAGCACACACTACAATGAGCAGTTCTTC
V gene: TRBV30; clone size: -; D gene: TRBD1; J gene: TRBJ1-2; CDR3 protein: CAWSVLDRVVLGYTF; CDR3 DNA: TGTGCCTGGAGTGTACTAGACAGGGTTGTACTTGGCTACACCTTC